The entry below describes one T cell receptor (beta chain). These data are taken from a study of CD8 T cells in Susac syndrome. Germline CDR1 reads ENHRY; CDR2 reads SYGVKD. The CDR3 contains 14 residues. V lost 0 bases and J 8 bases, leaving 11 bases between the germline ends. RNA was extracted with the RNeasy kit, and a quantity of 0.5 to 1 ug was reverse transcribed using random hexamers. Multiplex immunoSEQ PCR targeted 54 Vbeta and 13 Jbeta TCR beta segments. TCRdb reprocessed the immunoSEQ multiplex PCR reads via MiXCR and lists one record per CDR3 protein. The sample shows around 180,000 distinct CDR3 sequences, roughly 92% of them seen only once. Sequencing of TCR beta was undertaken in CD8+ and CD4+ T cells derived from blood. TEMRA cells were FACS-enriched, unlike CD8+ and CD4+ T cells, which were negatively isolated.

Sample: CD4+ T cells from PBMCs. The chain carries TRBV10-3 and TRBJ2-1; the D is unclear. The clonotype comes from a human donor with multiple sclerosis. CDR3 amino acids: CAISESGVGDEQFF. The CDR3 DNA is TGTGCCATCAGTGAGTCTGGGGTTGGCGATGAGCAGTTCTTC.